Following are 20 T cell receptor beta chains from one sample sequenced in a study of CD8 T cells in ankylosing spondylitis. TCRdb ran MiXCR on the 5' RACE reads and lists one entry per CDR3 protein. The sample contains around 130,000 distinct CDR3 sequences, around 8.5% of which appear only once. The sequencing sample was made of blood, either unsorted or a sorted T cell fraction (not recorded which). These receptors were obtained from a male donor with ankylosing spondylitis or in good health (not recorded which).

This clonotype was picked up many times. V and J are TRBV6-1 and TRBJ2-3; unclear D gene. This CDR3 comprises 13 residues. The germline V and J ends were trimmed by 6 bases and 4 bases, with 11 bases remaining between them. Per germline, CDR1 MNHNS and CDR2 SASEGT. DNA for the CDR3: TGTGCCAGCAGCGAATCGGGCGCAGATACGCAGTATTTT. Amino acid sequence: CASSESGADTQYF.

This clonotype has just a few counts. J is TRBJ2-1 and V is TRBV7-2, with TRBD2 identical over 8 bases. This CDR3 contains 15 residues. Trimming at V came to 7 bases and at J to 4 bases, leaving 9 bases not matched to a gene. Germline CDR1 is SGHTA and CDR2 is FQGNSA. The CDR3 bases are TGTGCCAGCACCCTGCAAACTAGCGGTTACAATGAGCAGTTCTTC. This encodes CASTLQTSGYNEQFF.

This clonotype has a count of ten or more. The V gene is TRBV4-1, the J gene TRBJ2-1; TRBD2 matches 9 bases. The J segment lost 6 bases and the V segment lost 0 bases, leaving 6 bases of the junction unmatched. This CDR3 comprises 16 residues. Germline CDR1 is MGHRA and CDR2 is YSYEKL. CDR3 in amino acids: CASSQDPGLAINEQFF. The CDR3 DNA follows: TGCGCCAGCAGCCAAGACCCGGGACTAGCTATCAATGAGCAGTTCTTC.

The J gene is TRBJ1-5, the V gene TRBV7-2; TRBD1 aligns across 10 bases. CDR3 length equals 20 residues. Trimming took 0 bases from V and 5 from J; bases not matched to a gene: 16. CDR1 is SGHTA, CDR2 FQGNSA, per germline. The CDR3 loop is CASSLAWDRDRGKYYQPQHF. As DNA, the CDR3 is TGTGCCAGCAGCTTAGCGTGGGATCGGGACAGGGGAAAATATTATCAGCCCCAGCATTTT.

The V gene is TRBV20-1, the J gene TRBJ2-1; D gene ambiguous. Germline values: CDR1 DFQATT, CDR2 SNEGSKA (reference sequence). With 3 bases removed from V and 9 bases from J, the gap between germline ends came to 9 bases. The CDR3 has 11 amino acids. The CDR3 is CSARGLVEQFF. As DNA, the CDR3 is TGCAGTGCTAGGGGTTTGGTTGAGCAGTTCTTC.

This clonotype was recorded at least ten times. J is TRBJ2-3 and V is TRBV7-3; 13 bases match TRBD2. V shed 1 base and J 3 bases; nucleotides not matched to a gene: 4. The CDR3 length is 17 residues. Germline V gene data show CDR1 as SGHTA and CDR2 as FQGTGA. CDR3 nucleotides: TGTGCCAGCAGCTTAAGAACTAGCGGGAGGGAAACAGATACGCAGTATTTT. As protein: CASSLRTSGRETDTQYF.

This clonotype was counted many times. The chain uses TRBV7-3 and TRBJ1-1, with D tentatively TRBD1 (6 bases). The CDR3 is 14 amino acids. V lost 2 bases and J 7 bases, leaving 14 bases between the germline ends. CDR1 is SGHTA and CDR2 is FQGTGA in the germline V gene. CDR3 sequence (DNA): TGTGCCAGCAGCTTAGATGGGGGCTGGAATGAAGCTTTCTTT. Its protein is CASSLDGGWNEAFF.

This clonotype was counted many times. The gene calls are TRBV4-3 and TRBJ2-3; 11 bases are shared with TRBD2. There are 18 residues in the CDR3. In germline, CDR1 is LGHNA, CDR2 YSLEER. The trim removed 0 bases at V and 6 bases at J, leaving 11 bases unmatched. This chain's CDR3 is CASSQDHHPSGRWDTQYF. The CDR3 nucleotides are TGCGCCAGCAGCCAAGATCACCATCCTAGCGGGAGGTGGGATACGCAGTATTTT.

This clonotype was detected ten times or more. The chain combines TRBV11-2 with TRBJ2-3; 11 bases align to TRBD2. Germline V gene lookup returns CDR1 SGHAT and CDR2 FQNNGV. The CDR3 is made up of 20 amino acids. The ends lost 5 bases at V and 2 bases at J; junction bases unmatched: 18. The CDR3 DNA reads as TGTGCCAGCAGCCAAACCCTTGGACTAGCGGGCGTGCCCTTCACAGATACGCAGTATTTT. Residues: CASSQTLGLAGVPFTDTQYF.

The table lists this clonotype with many counts. The chain links TRBV20-1 to TRBJ2-7; D not certain. The CDR3 is 13 amino acids. V was pared by 1 base and J by 3 bases, with 10 bases between. The V gene's germline CDR1 is DFQATT and CDR2 SNEGSKA (reference sequence). The CDR3 loop is CSARGMLSYEQYF. The CDR3 nucleotides read TGCAGTGCTAGAGGCATGTTGAGCTACGAGCAGTACTTC.

This clonotype was detected many times. V usage is TRBV18 and J usage is TRBJ1-4; 11 bases fit TRBD1. The CDR3 contains 15 residues. V was pared by 5 bases and J by 7 bases, with 6 bases of the junction left unmatched. Per germline, CDR1 KGHSH and CDR2 LQKENI. CDR3: CASSSTGTGGEKLFF. In DNA form, the CDR3 reads TGTGCCAGCTCATCGACCGGGACAGGGGGTGAAAAACTGTTTTTT.

This clonotype occurred many times. J is TRBJ2-2 and V is TRBV5-5; 10 nucleotides match TRBD2. The CDR3 contains 17 residues. CDR1 is SGHKS, CDR2 YYEKEE, per germline (reference sequence). V shed 4 bases and J 7 bases; nucleotides not matched to a gene: 13. The CDR3 DNA reads as TGTGCCAGCAGCCCCAGCGGGAGGGCCAGTTGGGTCGGGGAGCTGTTTTTT. The encoded protein is CASSPSGRASWVGELFF.

The CDR3 DNA is TGCAGTGCTAGAGGCAGAACTAGCGGGATTAGCACAGATACGCAGTATTTT. Its translation: CSARGRTSGISTDTQYF. The chain recombines TRBV20-1 with TRBJ2-3; 10 bases are a match to TRBD2. The CDR3 extends over 17 amino acids. CDR1 is DFQATT and CDR2 is SNEGSKA in the germline V gene (reference sequence). Trimming cost V 1 base and J 0 bases; bases outside gene matches: 7.

This chain connects TRBV6-1 to TRBJ1-6; D uncertain. This CDR3 comprises 14 residues. V was pared by 7 bases and J by 4 bases, with 11 bases between. Looked up from germline, CDR1 is MNHNS and CDR2 is SASEGT. CDR3 DNA sequence: TGTGCCAGCACCCCCGGTACTTATAATTCACCCCTCCACTTT. Translation: CASTPGTYNSPLHF.

The sample holds many counts of this clonotype. The rearrangement uses TRBV6-5 and TRBJ1-1; D might be TRBD1 (5 bases). The germline V gene has CDR1 MNHEY and CDR2 SVGAGI. The CDR3 is made up of 11 amino acids. The ends were cut back, 2 bases at V and 11 bases at J, with 9 bases in the middle. The CDR3 here is CASSYGAAAFF. CDR3 nucleotides: TGTGCCAGCAGTTACGGGGCCGCGGCTTTCTTT.

The rearrangement links TRBV3-1 to TRBJ2-5; 7 positions match TRBD2. Germline CDR1 and CDR2: LGHDT and YNNKEL (reference sequence). This CDR3 has 14 residues. Unmatched junction bases numbered 6, after V lost 4 bases and J lost 4 bases. Here the CDR3 reads CASSRSGLGETQYF. The DNA for the CDR3 is TGTGCCAGCAGCCGTTCAGGACTAGGAGAGACCCAGTACTTC.

The V and J genes are TRBV20-1 and TRBJ2-7; 8 bases map to TRBD1. Germline V gives CDR1 DFQATT, CDR2 SNEGSKA (reference sequence). V trimming: 2 bases; J trimming: 3 bases; junction bases outside the gene matches: 6. CDR3 length equals 14 residues. The CDR3 sequence: CSARLAGGGYEQYF. The CDR3 coding sequence is TGCAGTGCTAGATTGGCAGGGGGCGGCTACGAGCAGTACTTC.

This clonotype has a count of ten or more. The chain uses TRBV10-2 and TRBJ2-7, with TRBD1 matching over 7 bases. The V gene end was trimmed by 0 bases and the J gene end by 3 bases; junction bases not matched to a gene: 5. CDR1 is WSHSY, CDR2 SAAADI, per germline. This CDR3 comprises 15 residues. The CDR3 is CASSESWGQYYEQYF. The CDR3 region has the DNA TGCGCCAGCAGTGAGTCGTGGGGACAGTACTACGAGCAGTACTTC.

This clonotype was seen ten or more times. CDR3 sequence reads: CASSPTSGRYNEQFF. DNA for the CDR3: TGTGCCAGCAGCCCGACTAGCGGGAGGTACAATGAGCAGTTCTTC. The gene calls are TRBV7-2 and TRBJ2-1; 13 bases match TRBD2. The CDR3 loop spans 15 amino acids. The V segment lost 5 bases and the J segment 4 bases; nucleotides outside the gene matches: 2. Germline CDR1 is SGHTA and CDR2 is FQGNSA.

This clonotype was seen repeatedly, ten times or more. The chain has TRBV7-3 and TRBJ2-6, with 12 bases that match TRBD1. CDR1 is SGHTA and CDR2 is FQGTGA in the germline V gene. The V segment lost 5 bases and the J segment 3 bases; nucleotides outside the gene matches: 8. CDR3 size: 18 residues. The CDR3 loop is CASSLGQGASGGANVLTF. The CDR3 DNA is TGTGCCAGCAGCCTGGGACAGGGGGCTTCAGGTGGGGCCAACGTCCTGACTTTC.